What follows are 10 T cell receptor beta chains derived from one specimen sequenced in a study of blood T cell repertoires in COVID-19. Profiling relied on immunoSEQ multiplex PCR, and the TCRdb table lists in-frame clones only, not all of them. This table has approximately 220,000 clones, roughly 90% appearing once. The sequencing sample was made of PBMCs or T cells enriched from blood (not recorded which). All receptors come from a woman in her twenties or thirties with acute COVID-19.

The V and J genes are TRBV5-1 and TRBJ1-1; a weak D match, TRBD1 (6 bases). The CDR3 contains 15 residues. V was trimmed by 0 bases and J by 8 bases, leaving 17 bases between them. CDR1 is SGHRS, CDR2 YFSETQ, per germline. The CDR3 bases are TGCGCCAGCAGCTTGGGATACGTATCAGGGGCGGAAGCTTTCTTT. Protein: CASSLGYVSGAEAFF.

Here the CDR3 DNA reads TGTGCCACCAGTTCCACAGGGGGCCCCGTCAACACCGGGGAGCTGTTTTTT. Amino acids: CATSSTGGPVNTGELFF. V usage is TRBV24-1 and J usage is TRBJ2-2; TRBD1 matches 9 bases. Germline V gives CDR1 KGHDR, CDR2 SFDVKD. The CDR3 loop spans 17 amino acids. V gave up 6 bases and J gave up 2 bases; unmatched junction bases: 9.

The sample holds one count of this clone. The chain links TRBV13 to TRBJ2-2; TRBD1 matches at 9 bases. The ends lost 6 bases at V and 2 bases at J; junction bases unmatched: 7. The CDR3 length is 16 residues. CDR1 and CDR2 from the germline V gene are PRHDT and FYEKMQ (reference sequence). CDR3 amino acids: CASRPNRGRNTGELFF. CDR3 nucleotide sequence: TGTGCCAGCAGACCTAACAGGGGGCGAAACACCGGGGAGCTGTTTTTT.

The rearrangement uses TRBV5-1 and TRBJ1-2; a weak D match, TRBD1 (5 bases). CDR1 and CDR2 (germline): SGHRS, YFSETQ. CDR3 size: 14 residues. V was pared by 0 bases and J by 5 bases, with 11 bases between. The CDR3: CASSLEGARYGYTF. CDR3 bases: TGCGCCAGCAGCTTGGAAGGGGCTCGGTATGGCTACACCTTC.

This chain connects TRBV13 to TRBJ2-7; D gene unclear. V was pared by 3 bases and J by 3 bases, with 9 bases between. Germline CDR1 is PRHDT and CDR2 is FYEKMQ (reference sequence). The CDR3 is 13 amino acids. The CDR3 loop reads CASSFLGHYEQYF. DNA of the CDR3: TGTGCCAGCAGCTTTCTAGGCCACTACGAGCAGTACTTC.

The V and J genes are TRBV4-2 and TRBJ1-4; no firm D call. The CDR3 extends over 16 amino acids. V lost 2 bases, J lost 0 bases, and 10 bases lay in between. CDR1 and CDR2 from the germline V gene are LGHNA and YNFKEQ. This chain's CDR3 is CASSQTHSTTNEKLFF. CDR3 sequence (DNA): TGTGCCAGCAGCCAAACCCACTCAACAACTAATGAAAAACTGTTTTTT.

The chain links TRBV24-1 to TRBJ1-1; D possibly corresponds to TRBD1 (6 bases). V was cut by 0 bases and J by 11 bases, with 21 bases left in between. Per germline, CDR1 KGHDR and CDR2 SFDVKD. The CDR3 totals 16 residues. CDR3 in amino acids: CATSDLLTYRVLRAFF. The CDR3, as DNA: TGTGCCACCAGTGATTTGCTCACTTACAGGGTGCTGAGGGCTTTCTTT.

The chain has TRBV14 and TRBJ2-7, with TRBD1 as a possible D gene (6 bases). V lost 0 bases and J lost 2, with 23 bases in between. The length of the CDR3 is 19 residues. Per germline, CDR1 SGHDN and CDR2 FVKESK. The CDR3 DNA sequence: TGTGCCAGCAGCCAAGATCCAAGACAGGCCTATACGGTAGCCTACGAGCAGTACTTC. Translation gives CASSQDPRQAYTVAYEQYF.

This chain joins TRBV12-5 and TRBJ1-6; D is possibly TRBD1 (6 bases). CDR1 and CDR2 (germline): LGHNT, FRNRAP. There are 15 residues in the CDR3. Deletions cut 7 bases from V and 6 bases from J, with 16 bases between. CDR3 DNA: TGTGCTAGTGCCTCATCACAGGGTCGTAATTCACCCCTCCACTTT. It translates to CASASSQGRNSPLHF.

This clone was detected only a few times. The chain combines TRBV27 with TRBJ1-1; 8 bases align to TRBD1. This CDR3 region has 16 residues. CDR1 and CDR2 (germline): MNHEY, SMNVEV (reference sequence). The V and J ends lost 4 bases and 0 bases, in that order; junction bases with no gene match: 7. CDR3: CASSSLQGGLNTEAFF. The CDR3 nucleotides are TGTGCCAGCAGTTCGCTACAGGGGGGACTGAACACTGAAGCTTTCTTT.